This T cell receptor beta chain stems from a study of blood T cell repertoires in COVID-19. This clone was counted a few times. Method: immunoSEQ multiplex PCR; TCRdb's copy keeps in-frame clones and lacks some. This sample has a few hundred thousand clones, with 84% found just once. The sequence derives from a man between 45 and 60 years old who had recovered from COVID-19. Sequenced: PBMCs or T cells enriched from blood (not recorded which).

CDR3 coding DNA: TGCAGCGTCCTAGGGGTTGGTGCAGATACGCAGTATTTT. Amino acids: CSVLGVGADTQYF. V gene TRBV29-1 combines with J gene TRBJ2-3, with a tentative D call TRBD1 (5 bases). The CDR3 extends over 13 amino acids. The germline V gene encodes CDR1 SQVTM and CDR2 ANQGSEA. V lost 6 bases, J lost 4 bases, and 14 bases lay in between.